The source of this T cell receptor beta chain is a study of shared clonotypes between healthy human individuals. The repertoire was sequenced with immunoSEQ multiplex PCR; TCRdb's copy has only in-frame clones and lacks some. The repertoire holds around 300,000 clones, with around 87% as singletons. Every one of the donors was a Caucasian adult that lived in Nashville, Tennessee. Deletions cut 6 bases from V and 4 bases from J, with 16 bases between. Germline loops: CDR1 MDHEN, CDR2 SYDVKM. This CDR3 contains 15 residues. This chain uses TRBV28 with TRBJ1-5; weak D call: TRBD1 (5 bases). Material: memory CD8+ T cells sorted from blood. Regarding subset: CD45RO+ cells pooled with CCR7-negative TemRA cells. The sequence derives from a man between 18 and 29 years old in good health. The CDR3 loop is CASSPSGTLNQPQHF. CDR3 coding DNA: TGTGCCAGCAGCCCTTCAGGGACTCTGAATCAGCCCCAGCATTTT.